Listed below are T cell receptor beta chains from one sample, sequenced in a study of cytomegalovirus exposure and HLA in healthy donors. TCRdb keeps only in-frame clones here, not all; method: immunoSEQ multiplex PCR. The sample shows roughly 170,000 clones, almost 80% of them seen only once. Specimen: PBMCs. These receptors originate from a man aged 25 to 40 in good health and CMV-seronegative. CDR3s include the opening cysteine and the closing phenylalanine or tryptophan. The D gene is left open where the match is weak. The listing skips clone size in some rows; elsewhere it reads once, few, many or a size class.

CDR3 DNA: TGTGCCAGCACTCCCCGCGGAGAGACGGGGGGGCAGTACTTC
CDR3 protein: CASTPRGETGGQYF
J gene: TRBJ2-7
clone size: -
V gene: TRBV6-1
D gene: TRBD2

CDR3 DNA: TGTGCCAGCTCTCCGGACAGGGGGATCAATGAGCAGTTCTTC
CDR3 protein: CASSPDRGINEQFF
J gene: TRBJ2-1
clone size: once
V gene: TRBV9
D gene: TRBD1

CDR3 DNA: TGCAGTGCTCGGACAGTGAATGGCTACACCTTC
CDR3 protein: CSARTVNGYTF
J gene: TRBJ1-2
clone size: -
V gene: TRBV20-1
D gene: -

CDR3 DNA: TGCGCCAGCAGCCCACATGATGGCCAAGAGACCCAGTACTTC
CDR3 protein: CASSPHDGQETQYF
J gene: TRBJ2-5
clone size: once
V gene: TRBV5-1
D gene: -

CDR3 DNA: TGTGCCAGTAGTACCATAGTAGCGGGGAACGGTACGCAGTATTTT
CDR3 protein: CASSTIVAGNGTQYF
J gene: TRBJ2-3
clone size: -
V gene: TRBV19
D gene: TRBD2

CDR3 DNA: TGCAGCGTCCGAATTGTAGCGGGACTCACAGATACGCAGTATTTT
CDR3 protein: CSVRIVAGLTDTQYF
J gene: TRBJ2-3
clone size: -
V gene: TRBV29-1
D gene: TRBD2

CDR3 DNA: TGTGCCAGTAGTACCCTTTCCGGTCAGCCCCAGCATTTT
CDR3 protein: CASSTLSGQPQHF
J gene: TRBJ1-5
clone size: once
V gene: TRBV19
D gene: -

CDR3 DNA: TGTGCCAGCAGCTTGGGTCCGGGGAACACTGAAGCTTTCTTT
CDR3 protein: CASSLGPGNTEAFF
J gene: TRBJ1-1
clone size: -
V gene: TRBV5-4
D gene: -

CDR3 DNA: TGTGCCAGCAGCCCTAGACAGGGTCTTGAAGCTTTCTTT
CDR3 protein: CASSPRQGLEAFF
J gene: TRBJ1-1
clone size: -
V gene: TRBV11-2
D gene: TRBD1

CDR3 DNA: TGTGCCACCAGCAGTCTGGGGGCTACTAATGAAAAACTGTTTTTT
CDR3 protein: CATSSLGATNEKLFF
J gene: TRBJ1-4
clone size: few
V gene: TRBV15
D gene: -

CDR3 DNA: TGTGCCAGTAGTCCAACTAGCGGGAGAGCGGATGAGCAGTTCTTC
CDR3 protein: CASSPTSGRADEQFF
J gene: TRBJ2-1
clone size: -
V gene: TRBV19
D gene: TRBD2

CDR3 DNA: TGCGCCAGCAGCCAAGGCGGACCACAGGGGGGGAGCAATCAGCCCCAGCATTTT
CDR3 protein: CASSQGGPQGGSNQPQHF
J gene: TRBJ1-5
clone size: -
V gene: TRBV4-1
D gene: TRBD1